This is a list of T cell receptor beta chains from one sample in a study of blood T cell repertoires in COVID-19. TCRdb's table, derived via immunoSEQ multiplex PCR, lists solely in-frame clones and lacks some. The sample records tens of thousands of clones, 81% being singletons. The sequencing sample was made of peripheral blood. The receptors stem from a woman older than 75 with COVID-19, enrolled during active disease. The CDR3 runs from the conserved cysteine through the conserved F or W. The order of the fields is V gene, D gene, clone size, J gene, CDR3 DNA, CDR3 protein. A D gene is named only where the DNA matches it firmly. Expanded clones get a size class; other rows say once, few or many, or leave the size out.

TRBV27	TRBD1	-	TRBJ2-6	TGTGCCAGCAGTTCCTCGACAGGGTCTGGGGCCAACGTCCTGACTTTC	CASSSSTGSGANVLTF
TRBV4-1	-	once	TRBJ1-5	TGCGCCAGCAGCCAAGACCTAGCGCCTCAGCCCCAGCATTTT	CASSQDLAPQPQHF
TRBV5-5	TRBD2	-	TRBJ2-5	TGTGCCAGCAGCCCGGGGCTAGCGGGATTCGAGACCCAGTACTTC	CASSPGLAGFETQYF
TRBV3-1/TRBV3-2	TRBD1	-	TRBJ1-2	TGTGCCAGCACCAGGGACAGCAGATATGGCTACACCTTC	CASTRDSRYGYTF
TRBV18	-	-	TRBJ2-1	TGTGCCAGCTCACCTCAGCCAGGGAGAGGGTCTAGCGCCGCCAATGAGCAGTTCTTC	CASSPQPGRGSSAANEQFF
TRBV18	TRBD1	-	TRBJ1-5	TGTGCCAGCTCACCCGGGACAGGGTATCAGCCCCAGCATTTT	CASSPGTGYQPQHF
TRBV19	TRBD1	-	TRBJ1-3	TGTGCCAGTAGTATCCAGGGGGCGACTGGAAACACCATATATTTT	CASSIQGATGNTIYF
TRBV11-2	-	-	TRBJ2-1	TGTGCCAGCAGCTCACTTAGCGGTTTCTCCTACAATGAGCAGTTCTTC	CASSSLSGFSYNEQFF
TRBV6-5	TRBD2	-	TRBJ2-5	TGTGCCAGCAGTCTAGCGGGAGGGGGGGGAGAGACCCAGTACTTC	CASSLAGGGGETQYF
TRBV9	-	few	TRBJ2-7	TGTGCCAGCAGCGTAGCCCCGGACATCTTCGACGAGCAGTACTTC	CASSVAPDIFDEQYF
TRBV9	TRBD1	-	TRBJ1-3	TGTGCCAGCAGCGTGGGACAGGCGAACTCTGGAAACACCATATATTTT	CASSVGQANSGNTIYF
TRBV19	-	once	TRBJ1-2	TGTGCCAGTAGTAATTATCCGGGGTATGGCTACACCTTC	CASSNYPGYGYTF
TRBV10-3	TRBD1	-	TRBJ1-5	TGTGCCATAGGGGGCAGATGGGATCAGCCCCAGCATTTT	CAIGGRWDQPQHF
TRBV15	TRBD2	-	TRBJ2-1	TGTGCCACCAGCCTCTACAGCGGGAGCTTAAATGAGCAGTTCTTC	CATSLYSGSLNEQFF
TRBV7-3	-	-	TRBJ2-5	TGTGCCAGCACCCGAACGGGGGATGAGACCCAGTACTTC	CASTRTGDETQYF
TRBV5-4	-	-	TRBJ2-4	TGTGCCAGCAGCTGGAGGGGGGGAAACATTCAGTACTTC	CASSWRGGNIQYF
TRBV19	-	-	TRBJ1-4	TGTGCCAGTAGTATCCGGCAGGCCGATAATGAAAAACTGTTTTTT	CASSIRQADNEKLFF
TRBV9	TRBD1	-	TRBJ1-1	TGTGCCAGCAGCTCGGGACAGGTCTTTTCCCCTCTTATGAACACTGAAGCTTTCTTT	CASSSGQVFSPLMNTEAFF
TRBV5-4	-	-	TRBJ1-6	TGTGCCAGCAGCCCCCGAAGTACGGGGGATTCACCCCTCCACTTT	CASSPRSTGDSPLHF
TRBV19	TRBD2	-	TRBJ2-7	TGTGCCAGTAGTACGGCGGGAGTTGGGTACGAGCAGTACTTC	CASSTAGVGYEQYF
TRBV30	TRBD1	-	TRBJ1-1	TGTGCCTTGGACAGGGGAGGGTTTACTGAAGCTTTCTTT	CALDRGGFTEAFF
TRBV6-6	TRBD2	-	TRBJ2-7	TGTGCCAGCAGTTACCTTGCGGGAGCATACGAGCAGTACTTC	CASSYLAGAYEQYF
TRBV21-1	-	-	TRBJ2-7	TGTGGTAGGACAGGGCTCCCCTACGAGCAGTACTTC	CGRTGLPYEQYF
TRBV19	TRBD1	-	TRBJ2-1	TGTGCCAGTAGTATAGATCTAGACAGGGGAGCCTACAATGAGCAGTTCTTC	CASSIDLDRGAYNEQFF
TRBV5-1	-	-	TRBJ2-7	TGCGCCAGCAGCTTGGGACTAGTTACCCACGAGCAGTACTTC	CASSLGLVTHEQYF
TRBV14	-	-	TRBJ2-7	TGTGCCAGCAGCCTCACAGGGGGGGCCCCCATCTTGGGGGGCCGCGAGCAGTACTTC	CASSLTGGAPILGGREQYF
TRBV27	TRBD1	-	TRBJ1-5	TGTGCCAGCAGTCTAGACAGGGATGGTCAGCCCCAGCATTTT	CASSLDRDGQPQHF
TRBV19	TRBD1	once	TRBJ2-6	TGTGCCAGTATGGGACAGGGCTTGCCTGGGGCCAACGTCCTGACTTTC	CASMGQGLPGANVLTF
TRBV28	-	-	TRBJ1-1	TGTGCCAGTACTCCCGGTAGCGGGGAGACTGAAGCTTTCTTT	CASTPGSGETEAFF
TRBV28	-	-	TRBJ2-1	TGTGCCAGCAGTTCAATACGAGGATCCTACAATGAGCAGTTCTTC	CASSSIRGSYNEQFF
TRBV12-2	-	-	TRBJ1-1	TGTGCAAGTCGCTTGTCGGACAGGGGGCGGGAAGCTTTCTTT	CASRLSDRGREAFF
TRBV5-5	TRBD1	-	TRBJ2-6	TGTGCCAGCAGCTTGGGACAGGGAAGATTCTCTGGGGCCAACGTCCTGACTTTC	CASSLGQGRFSGANVLTF
TRBV27	-	-	TRBJ2-2	TGTGCCAGCAGTTTAAAGCATCCAAGCACCGGGGAGCTGTTTTTT	CASSLKHPSTGELFF
TRBV7-7	TRBD2	-	TRBJ2-3	TGTGCTAGCAGCTTCGGGGGGGCGCGAGATACGCAGTATTTT	CASSFGGARDTQYF
TRBV9	TRBD2	-	TRBJ2-1	TGTGCCAGCAGCGTGGGGACTACTTACAATGAGCAGTTCTTC	CASSVGTTYNEQFF
TRBV4-1	TRBD2	-	TRBJ2-1	TGCGCCAGCAGGCCCACCAGGACTAGCGCAAGAAACAATGAGCAGTTCTTC	CASRPTRTSARNNEQFF
TRBV5-4	TRBD1	-	TRBJ1-4	TGTGCCAGCAGCACAGCAGGGGGGCTGAATGAAAAACTGTTTTTT	CASSTAGGLNEKLFF
TRBV6-5	-	-	TRBJ1-5	TGTGCCAGCACCGACTTGGGGCCGCAGCCCCAGCATTTT	CASTDLGPQPQHF
TRBV29-1	-	-	TRBJ1-2	TGCAGCGCCCCAACAACAAACTATGGCTACACCTTC	CSAPTTNYGYTF
TRBV3-1/TRBV3-2	-	-	TRBJ2-1	TGTGCCAGCAGCCAAGATAGACTTTCCTACAATGAGCAGTTCTTC	CASSQDRLSYNEQFF
TRBV2	-	-	TRBJ2-2	TGTGCCAGCACCAGGACTGAGACCGGGGAGCTGTTTTTT	CASTRTETGELFF
TRBV24-1	TRBD2	-	TRBJ2-1	TGTGCCACCAGTGCCTGGACTAGCGGGACCGATGAGCAGTTCTTC	CATSAWTSGTDEQFF
TRBV5-1	TRBD1	-	TRBJ2-3	TGCGCCAGCAGCCTTGACAGGGGGAGCACAGATACGCAGTATTTT	CASSLDRGSTDTQYF
TRBV30	-	-	TRBJ1-4	TGTGCCTGGAGTCGGAAACAGCTTTGGGAAAAACTGTTTTTT	CAWSRKQLWEKLFF
TRBV5-5	TRBD1	once	TRBJ2-1	TGTGCCAGCAGCCAGGGGACAGGGAGAGGGAATGAGCAGTTCTTC	CASSQGTGRGNEQFF
TRBV6-5	-	-	TRBJ2-7	TGTGCCAGCAGTTACACGAGGACAGCCTACGAGCAGTACTTC	CASSYTRTAYEQYF
TRBV9	TRBD2	-	TRBJ2-1	TGTGCCAGCAGCGTAGGTGGACTAGCGGATAATGAGCAGTTCTTC	CASSVGGLADNEQFF
TRBV7-8	-	-	TRBJ2-3	TGTGCCAGCAGCTTGTTCCCGGGAGTGGTTACAGATACGCAGTATTTT	CASSLFPGVVTDTQYF
TRBV19	-	few	TRBJ1-5	TGTGCCAGTAGTTCCGTAGACCCCGGAGGTCAGCCCCAGCATTTT	CASSSVDPGGQPQHF